The 30 T cell receptor beta chains presented below share a single source sample, sequenced in a study of EBV T-cell therapy then PD-1 blockade in nasopharyngeal carcinoma. Clones were read by immunoSEQ multiplex PCR, and TCRdb kept only the in-frame ones, dropping some. Of 14,000 or so clones listed, approximately 80% were seen once; the top ten hold 32%. Treatment described: AdE1-LMPpoly-expanded autologous EBV-specific T-cell therapy followed by anti-PD-1 nivolumab. Their antigen targets remain unknown. Specimen: CD8+ T cells from blood, collected at roughly day 99 from a patient whose treatment included autologous EBV-specific T cells and nivolumab. The receptors originated from a man aged 40-49 years with nasopharyngeal carcinoma.

CDR3 nucleotides: TGTGCCAGCACGGATGGGGGCCTCTCTGGGGCCAACGTCCTGACTTTC. Translated, it gives CASTDGGLSGANVLTF. The V and J genes are TRBV28 and TRBJ2-6, with TRBD1 as a possible D gene (6 bases). Germline assignment: CDR1 MDHEN and CDR2 SYDVKM. CDR3 length equals 16 residues. V lost 7 bases, J lost 0 bases, and 13 bases lay in between.

The CDR3 DNA sequence: TGTGCCAGCAGTTACTCCGGGACAGGCTCCTACGAGCAGTACTTC. Protein product: CASSYSGTGSYEQYF. The genes are TRBV6-2 or TRBV6-3 and TRBJ2-7, with 8 bases that match TRBD1. V dropped 0 bases and J dropped 0; count of bases not matched to a gene: 1. The CDR3 loop spans 15 amino acids. CDR1 is MNHEY and CDR2 is SVGEGT in the germline V gene.

The DNA of the CDR3 is TGTGCCAGCAGTCCCACGAACCCGGGACTAGCGGGCAATGAGCAGTTCTTC. Translated, it gives CASSPTNPGLAGNEQFF. The chain carries TRBV6-6 and TRBJ2-1; 12 bases fit TRBD2. J lost 6 bases, V lost 5 bases, and 11 bases had no gene match. Germline V gene sequence: CDR1 MNHNY, CDR2 SVGAGI (reference sequence). This CDR3 has 17 amino acids.

The rearrangement joins TRBV7-3 to TRBJ2-2, with 11 bases lining up with TRBD1. The CDR3 has 14 residues. Looked up from germline, CDR1 is SGHTA and CDR2 is FQGTGA. The V segment lost 8 bases and the J segment 4 bases; nucleotides outside the gene matches: 3. The CDR3 bases are TGTGCCAGCGGGGACAGGGGGAGCACCGGGGAGCTGTTTTTT. Translation gives CASGDRGSTGELFF.

This clone came up a few times. The V call is TRBV28, the J call TRBJ1-1, with unresolved D. CDR3 length equals 12 residues. Germline CDR1 MDHEN, CDR2 SYDVKM. The V gene lost 3 bases and the J gene lost 6 bases, with 8 bases spanning the gap. The CDR3 DNA reads as TGTGCCAGCAGTTTGGTTATTGCTGAAGCTTTCTTT. This gives the protein CASSLVIAEAFF.

The chain recombines TRBV11-3 with TRBJ2-1; 8 nucleotides line up with TRBD2. Germline CDR1 reads SGHNT; CDR2 reads YENEEA. The V segment lost 5 bases and the J segment 7 bases; nucleotides outside the gene matches: 7. CDR3 length: 14 amino acids. DNA of the CDR3: TGTGCCAGCAGCAACCGCCGGGGGGGAAATGAGCAGTTCTTC. It translates to CASSNRRGGNEQFF.

This clone was picked up a small number of times. The rearrangement joins TRBV4-1 to TRBJ2-7, with TRBD2 as a possible D gene (6 bases). The V end was cut by 3 bases, the J end by 0 bases, with 6 bases between. The germline V gene has CDR1 MGHRA and CDR2 YSYEKL. The CDR3 length is 13 residues. CDR3 DNA: TGCGCCAGCAGCCAGGGACTCTCCTACGAGCAGTACTTC. This gives the protein CASSQGLSYEQYF.

This chain uses TRBV6-4 with TRBJ2-1; maybe TRBD2 (6 bases). The V gene lost 5 bases and the J gene lost 4 bases, with 15 bases spanning the gap. CDR3 length: 15 residues. CDR1 and CDR2 (germline): MRHNA, SNTAGT. This CDR3 reads CASSRSSGPYNEQFF. Here the CDR3 DNA reads TGTGCCAGCAGTAGGAGTAGCGGACCATACAATGAGCAGTTCTTC.

Written as DNA, the CDR3 is TGTGCCAGCAGCTACACCTACGAGCAGTACTTC. Protein sequence: CASSYTYEQYF. This rearrangement joins TRBV7-9 to TRBJ2-7, with D uncertain. Germline V gene sequence: CDR1 SEHNR, CDR2 FQNEAQ (reference sequence). CDR3 length: 11 residues. V lost 4 bases, J lost 2 bases, and 3 bases lay in between.

The chain joins TRBV15 to TRBJ2-7, with a possible D match to TRBD2 (5 bases). Germline CDR1 and CDR2: LNHNV and YYDKDF (reference sequence). This CDR3 spans 12 amino acids. V was clipped by 8 bases and J by 5 bases, with 13 bases between them. The DNA for the CDR3 is TGTGCCACCGAGTCGGTCGGGAACGAGCAGTACTTC. It encodes CATESVGNEQYF.

The rearrangement joins TRBV7-6 to TRBJ2-2; 14 positions match TRBD2. Germline V gene data show CDR1 as SGHVS and CDR2 as FNYEAQ. V lost 4 bases to trimming and J lost 2 bases; unmatched junction nucleotides: 6. The CDR3 contains 18 residues. The chain's CDR3 is CASSSRLAGGVNTGELFF. The CDR3 DNA reads TGTGCCAGCAGCTCCCGACTAGCGGGGGGGGTAAACACCGGGGAGCTGTTTTTT.

This chain links TRBV5-1 with TRBJ1-3, with 7 bases fitting TRBD1. Germline V lookup: CDR1 SGHRS, CDR2 YFSETQ. This CDR3 is built from 17 residues. V shed 1 base and J 0 bases; nucleotides not matched to a gene: 7. CDR3: CASSLYGTAYSGNTIYF. The DNA of the CDR3 is TGCGCCAGCAGCTTGTACGGGACAGCATACTCTGGAAACACCATATATTTT.

This chain joins TRBV9 and TRBJ1-1; D not certain. CDR3 length: 14 amino acids. CDR1 and CDR2 (germline): SGDLS, YYNGEE. V was shortened by 6 bases and J by 0 bases, with 12 bases between the two germline ends. Here the CDR3 reads CASNPDDVNTEAFF. The CDR3, as DNA: TGTGCCAGCAACCCAGACGACGTGAACACTGAAGCTTTCTTT.

The chain is built from TRBV28 and TRBJ1-6; a weak D match, TRBD1 (5 bases). Trimming removed 6 bases at V and 7 bases at J, with 22 bases between. CDR1 is MDHEN and CDR2 is SYDVKM in the germline V gene. There are 17 residues in the CDR3. The CDR3 sequence is CASRDPQQGFRNSPLHF. CDR3 nucleotides: TGTGCCAGCAGAGACCCACAGCAGGGTTTTCGGAATTCACCCCTCCACTTT.

This chain links TRBV27 with TRBJ2-7, with 7 bases identical to TRBD1. Germline V gives CDR1 MNHEY, CDR2 SMNVEV (reference sequence). The CDR3 spans 16 residues. V dropped 4 bases and J dropped 5; count of bases not matched to a gene: 14. This CDR3 is CASSSRSPGQFDEQYF. The CDR3 region has the DNA TGTGCCAGCAGTTCCCGCTCGCCGGGACAGTTCGACGAGCAGTACTTC.

J is TRBJ1-5 and V is TRBV7-3; TRBD1 matches at 9 bases. CDR3 length: 14 residues. V lost 1 base and J lost 6; bases outside the gene matches: 1. The V gene's germline CDR1 is SGHTA and CDR2 FQGTGA. As DNA, the CDR3 is TGTGCCAGCAGCTTAAGGACAGGGGCTCAGCCCCAGCATTTT. Translated: CASSLRTGAQPQHF.

CDR3 in amino acids: CASSWGLFDGYTF. The CDR3 DNA reads TGCGCCAGCAGCTGGGGGCTGTTTGACGGCTACACCTTC. V and J are TRBV5-1 and TRBJ1-2, with a weak D call TRBD1 (6 bases). CDR3 length: 13 amino acids. V gave up 3 bases and J gave up 8 bases, with 14 bases separating them. The germline gives CDR1 SGHRS, CDR2 YFSETQ.

The chain recombines TRBV4-3 with TRBJ2-7; 10 positions match TRBD2. The V gene end was trimmed by 0 bases and the J gene end by 4 bases; junction bases not matched to a gene: 9. The germline V gene encodes CDR1 LGHNA and CDR2 YSLEER. The CDR3 has 17 amino acids. The chain's CDR3 is CASSQEEAGGEIYEQYF. DNA of the CDR3: TGCGCCAGCAGCCAAGAGGAAGCGGGGGGGGAGATTTACGAGCAGTACTTC.

The chain couples TRBV24-1 to TRBJ2-5, with 9 positions matching TRBD1. The CDR3 extends over 18 amino acids. Losses at the gene ends were 5 bases for V and 2 bases for J; bases not matched to a gene: 14. CDR1 is KGHDR and CDR2 is SFDVKD in the germline V gene. Written as DNA, the CDR3 is TGTGCCACCAGTGCCGCCTACCGGACAGGGGACCCACAAGAGACCCAGTACTTC. The encoded protein is CATSAAYRTGDPQETQYF.

This clone occurred a few times. This chain uses TRBV29-1 with TRBJ1-4; TRBD1 is a possible D gene (5 bases). The CDR3 is 14 residues long. Trimming removed 4 bases at V and 2 bases at J, with 11 bases between. CDR1 is SQVTM and CDR2 is ANQGSEA in the germline V gene. The CDR3 loop reads CSVGGYGTNEKLFF. The DNA for the CDR3 is TGCAGCGTTGGGGGGTACGGGACTAATGAAAAACTGTTTTTT.

The chain is built from TRBV9 and TRBJ2-1; TRBD2 aligns across 8 bases. The CDR3 loop spans 15 amino acids. V was clipped by 4 bases and J by 1 base; unmatched bases: 4. Germline-derived CDR1 and CDR2 are SGDLS and YYNGEE. CDR3 in amino acids: CASSWGGGSYNEQFF. CDR3 nucleotide sequence: TGTGCCAGCAGCTGGGGCGGGGGGTCCTACAATGAGCAGTTCTTC.

This chain connects TRBV7-2 to TRBJ2-5; the match to TRBD1 covers 10 bases. The CDR3 loop spans 16 amino acids. The V gene end was trimmed by 3 bases and the J gene end by 2 bases; junction bases not matched to a gene: 6. Per germline, CDR1 SGHTA and CDR2 FQGNSA. The CDR3 nucleotides read TGTGCCAGCAGCTTCGGGACAGGGGCGATGCAAGAGACCCAGTACTTC. Translated: CASSFGTGAMQETQYF.

The chain uses TRBV7-2 and TRBJ1-2, with a weak D call TRBD1 (5 bases). This CDR3 has 15 residues. Germline V gene data show CDR1 as SGHTA and CDR2 as FQGNSA. V was pared by 5 bases and J by 0 bases, with 13 bases between. CDR3 region: CASSVFGGANYGYTF. The CDR3 coding sequence is TGTGCCAGCAGCGTCTTCGGGGGGGCTAACTATGGCTACACCTTC.

The J gene is TRBJ1-6, the V gene TRBV9; D not resolved. This CDR3 contains 16 residues. V was shortened by 0 bases and J by 0 bases, with 7 bases between the two germline ends. The germline gives CDR1 SGDLS, CDR2 YYNGEE. The CDR3 nucleotides read TGTGCCAGCAGCGTAGTTGGGAGCTCCTATAATTCACCCCTCCACTTT. It yields the protein CASSVVGSSYNSPLHF. The full variable domain, in which reference TRBV9 and TRBJ1-6 provide the parts outside the CDR3, is DSGVTQTPKHLITATGQRVTLRCSPRSGDLSVYWYQQSLDQGLQFLIQYYNGEERAKGNILERFSAQQFPDLHSELNLSSLELGDSALYFCASSVVGSSYNSPLHFGNGTRLTVT.

The chain is built from TRBV4-1 and TRBJ2-1, with 14 bases matching TRBD2. Per germline, CDR1 MGHRA and CDR2 YSYEKL. The junction had 3 bases not matched to a gene; V was cut back by 4 bases and J by 7 bases. This CDR3 has 15 residues. This CDR3 is CASSLTSGGGNEQFF. DNA for the CDR3: TGCGCCAGCAGCCTGACTAGCGGGGGGGGGAATGAGCAGTTCTTC.

This chain links TRBV4-1 with TRBJ2-3; D might be TRBD2 (5 bases). The CDR3 sequence is 17 residues long. Germline-derived CDR1 and CDR2 are MGHRA and YSYEKL. V lost 0 bases and J lost 5, with 18 bases in between. The CDR3 nucleotides are TGCGCCAGCAGCCAAGACGTAGTAGGACTCGCCGTAGATACGCAGTATTTT. It is translated as CASSQDVVGLAVDTQYF.

The CDR3 sequence: CASRSGGSYNSPLHF. The CDR3 nucleotides are TGTGCCAGCAGATCTGGGGGGTCCTATAATTCACCCCTCCACTTT. The genes are TRBV7-9 and TRBJ1-6; D is possibly TRBD1 (5 bases). The CDR3 sequence is 15 residues long. Germline values: CDR1 SEHNR, CDR2 FQNEAQ (reference sequence). V was shortened by 6 bases and J by 1 base, with 10 bases between the two germline ends.

The genes are TRBV7-2 and TRBJ1-2; D gene unclear. The V gene lost 0 bases and the J gene lost 1 base, with 6 bases spanning the gap. Germline CDR1 is SGHTA and CDR2 is FQGNSA. The CDR3 totals 14 residues. The CDR3 sequence: CASSLARGNYGYTF. DNA of the CDR3: TGTGCCAGCAGCTTAGCGCGGGGTAACTATGGCTACACCTTC.

There are a few counts of this clone. The rearrangement links TRBV2 to TRBJ1-1, with D perhaps TRBD1 (5 bases). Germline assignment: CDR1 SNHLY and CDR2 FYNNEI. The CDR3 runs to 12 residues. V was trimmed by 3 bases and J by 5 bases, leaving 7 bases between them. For the CDR3, the DNA is TGTGCCAGCAGTGACGAGGGGACTGAAGCTTTCTTT. Its translation is CASSDEGTEAFF.

This chain links TRBV19 with TRBJ2-2, with 11 bases aligning to TRBD2. CDR1 is LNHDA, CDR2 SQIVND, per germline (reference sequence). V dropped 2 bases and J dropped 10; count of bases not matched to a gene: 9. The CDR3 runs to 16 residues. Written as DNA, the CDR3 is TGTGCCAGTAGTATAATCTCTCTAGCGGGGGGCCCGGAGCTGTTTTTT. Translating it yields CASSIISLAGGPELFF.